These 5 T cell receptor beta chains were sequenced from one sample in a study of post-analysis software for immune sequencing data. Broader study findings: Comparison of patients with controls showed four or five TRBV segments more frequent in patients, TRBV5-6, TRBV5-1 and TRBV20-1 among them.

Prepared libraries of TCR beta cDNA carried unique molecular identifiers. Using its own MiXCR run on the PCR reads, TCRdb lists one record per CDR3 protein. The table records roughly 400,000 distinct CDR3 sequences, more than 30% of them present only once. These receptors' antigens are unknown. The source material was blood. These receptors were taken from a girl aged 2-10 years with multiple sclerosis.

The chain uses TRBV12-3 or TRBV12-4 and TRBJ2-1; D remains unclear. Trimming shortened V by 2 bases and J by 4 bases, and 12 bases separated the two germline ends. This CDR3 has 15 residues. In DNA, the CDR3 is TGTGCCAGCAGTTTACATAACCGGCTTTACAATGAGCAGTTCTTC. Amino acids: CASSLHNRLYNEQFF.

This clonotype occurred many times. V and J are TRBV7-3 and TRBJ1-1, with 9 bases identical to TRBD1. V lost 5 bases to trimming and J lost 3 bases; unmatched junction nucleotides: 4. This CDR3 has 14 residues. The V gene's germline CDR1 is SGHTA and CDR2 FQGTGA. This CDR3 is CASSRGQGYTEAFF. The DNA for the CDR3 is TGTGCCAGCAGCCGCGGACAGGGGTACACTGAAGCTTTCTTT.

This clonotype was detected many times. V usage is TRBV7-3 and J usage is TRBJ2-1; the D is unclear. This CDR3 is built from 21 residues. Germline CDR1 reads SGHTA; CDR2 reads FQGTGA. V lost 2 bases and J lost 8, with 34 bases in between. The chain's CDR3 is CASSLSPTSLGHLRRWDEQFF. The CDR3 DNA reads TGTGCCAGCAGCTTATCCCCTACCTCTCTAGGGCACCTACGCAGGTGGGATGAGCAGTTCTTC.

V gene TRBV7-9 combines with J gene TRBJ2-5, with D maybe TRBD1 (6 bases). Trimming stripped 7 bases from V and 7 bases from J, with 19 bases between. Per germline, CDR1 SEHNR and CDR2 FQNEAQ (reference sequence). This CDR3 region has 14 residues. In DNA form, the CDR3 reads TGTGCCAGCACCATAGACAGGCAAATTGGGACCCAGTACTTC. Encoded protein: CASTIDRQIGTQYF.

This clonotype occurred a few times. The rearrangement links TRBV20-1 to TRBJ2-7; TRBD1 might be the D (5 bases). V shed 1 base and J shed 2 bases, with 9 bases lying between them. This CDR3 spans 13 amino acids. The germline V gene encodes CDR1 DFQATT and CDR2 SNEGSKA (reference sequence). Written as DNA, the CDR3 is TGCAGTGCTAGAGGGACATATACCTACGAGCAGTACTTC. Its protein product is CSARGTYTYEQYF.